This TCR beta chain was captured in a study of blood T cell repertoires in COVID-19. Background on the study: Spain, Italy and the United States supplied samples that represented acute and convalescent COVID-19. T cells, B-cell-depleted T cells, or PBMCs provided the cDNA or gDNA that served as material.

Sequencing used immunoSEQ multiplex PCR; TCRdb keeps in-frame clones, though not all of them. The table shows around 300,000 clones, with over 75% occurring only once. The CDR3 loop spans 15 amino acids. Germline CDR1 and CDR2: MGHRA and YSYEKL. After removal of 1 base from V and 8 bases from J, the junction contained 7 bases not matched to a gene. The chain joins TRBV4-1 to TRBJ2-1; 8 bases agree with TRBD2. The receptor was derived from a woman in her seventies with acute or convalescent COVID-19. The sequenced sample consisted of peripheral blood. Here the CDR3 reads CASSQGLARAHEQFF. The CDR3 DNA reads TGCGCCAGCAGCCAAGGACTAGCGCGGGCCCATGAGCAGTTCTTC.